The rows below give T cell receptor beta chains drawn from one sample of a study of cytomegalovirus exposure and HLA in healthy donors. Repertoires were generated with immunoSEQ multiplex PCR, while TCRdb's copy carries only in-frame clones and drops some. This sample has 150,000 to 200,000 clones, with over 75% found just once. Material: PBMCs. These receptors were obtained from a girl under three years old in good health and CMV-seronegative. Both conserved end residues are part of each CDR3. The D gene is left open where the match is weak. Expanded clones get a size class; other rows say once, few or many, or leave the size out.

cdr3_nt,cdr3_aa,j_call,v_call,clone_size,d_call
TGTGCCAGCAGCGTAGACAGGGTGGTTCCCCGACGTCTCGAGCAGTACTTC,CASSVDRVVPRRLEQYF,TRBJ2-7,TRBV7-9,NA,TRBD1
TGTGCCAGCAGCTTAGAAGTGCAGGGTAGAAACACCATATATTTT,CASSLEVQGRNTIYF,TRBJ1-3,TRBV11-2,once,NA
TGTGCCAGCAGCTTATTGACTGAAGAGACCCAGTACTTC,CASSLLTEETQYF,TRBJ2-5,TRBV7-3,NA,NA
TGTGCCAGCAGTTTTTACAGGGGTCCCTCCTACGAGCAGTACTTC,CASSFYRGPSYEQYF,TRBJ2-7,TRBV6-1,once,TRBD1
TGTGCCAGCAGCGGGACAGGGGGCTCGTATGGCTACACCTTC,CASSGTGGSYGYTF,TRBJ1-2,TRBV7-9,NA,TRBD1
TGTGCCAGCAGCTCTGGACTAAACGAGCAGTACTTC,CASSSGLNEQYF,TRBJ2-7,TRBV11-3,NA,NA
TGTGCCAGCAGCGTAGCGGGAGATCCCCAAGAGACCCAGTACTTC,CASSVAGDPQETQYF,TRBJ2-5,TRBV9,NA,NA
TGTGCCAGCAGTGGGTCCAGGGGATTAGGAACCTACGAGCAGTACTTC,CASSGSRGLGTYEQYF,TRBJ2-7,TRBV6-1,few,NA
TGTGCCAGCAGTGTAGGACAGGGGTACTATGGCTACACCTTC,CASSVGQGYYGYTF,TRBJ1-2,TRBV6-1,NA,TRBD1
TGTGCCATCGGACAGGAGACTGAAGCTTTCTTT,CAIGQETEAFF,TRBJ1-1,TRBV10-3,once,TRBD1
TGTGCCTGGGGCGGGACTAGCGGGGGGGCTATGTACAATGAGCAGTTCTTC,CAWGGTSGGAMYNEQFF,TRBJ2-1,TRBV30,NA,TRBD2
TGTGCCAGCAGCCTAAGAAACTACGAGCAGTACTTC,CASSLRNYEQYF,TRBJ2-7,TRBV7-9,NA,NA
TGCGCCAGCAGCTCATTAGCGGGATCAGAGACCCAGTACTTC,CASSSLAGSETQYF,TRBJ2-5,TRBV5-1,NA,TRBD2
TGTGCCAGCAGCTCCAAACAGGGGTACGCTGAAGCTTTCTTT,CASSSKQGYAEAFF,TRBJ1-1,TRBV7-9,NA,TRBD1
TGTGCCAGTAGTTCACTGGCAGACGACTCCTATGGCTGCACCTTC,CASSSLADDSYGCTF,TRBJ1-2,TRBV19,NA,NA
TGCAGCGTTCTGGCTCAGGGTACCACCTACGAGCAGTACTTC,CSVLAQGTTYEQYF,TRBJ2-7,TRBV29-1,NA,NA
TGTGCCAGCAGCTTGACTAGCGGGAGGCGACTACGGGACAATGAGCAGTTCTTC,CASSLTSGRRLRDNEQFF,TRBJ2-1,TRBV5-6,NA,TRBD2
TGTGCCAGCAGCTTATACCCTAGCGGGGCTAGCACAGATACGCAGTATTTT,CASSLYPSGASTDTQYF,TRBJ2-3,TRBV7-6,NA,TRBD2
TGTGCCAGCAGCCAAGAAGTCTCTAGAGGCAATCAGCCCCAGCATTTT,CASSQEVSRGNQPQHF,TRBJ1-5,TRBV4-2,once,NA
TGTGCCAGCAGCAACTACGGGACTAGTGCCTTGGGGGGCATCTACGAGCAGTACTTC,CASSNYGTSALGGIYEQYF,TRBJ2-7,TRBV7-9,NA,TRBD2
TGTGCCAGCAGCTTGGGACCGGGAGGTTCTCCTGACGGGGCCAACGTCCTGACTTTC,CASSLGPGGSPDGANVLTF,TRBJ2-6,TRBV5-6,NA,TRBD2
TGTGCCAGCGCTCCTACAGGGAAAGGCAATCAGCCCCAGCATTTT,CASAPTGKGNQPQHF,TRBJ1-5,TRBV27,NA,NA